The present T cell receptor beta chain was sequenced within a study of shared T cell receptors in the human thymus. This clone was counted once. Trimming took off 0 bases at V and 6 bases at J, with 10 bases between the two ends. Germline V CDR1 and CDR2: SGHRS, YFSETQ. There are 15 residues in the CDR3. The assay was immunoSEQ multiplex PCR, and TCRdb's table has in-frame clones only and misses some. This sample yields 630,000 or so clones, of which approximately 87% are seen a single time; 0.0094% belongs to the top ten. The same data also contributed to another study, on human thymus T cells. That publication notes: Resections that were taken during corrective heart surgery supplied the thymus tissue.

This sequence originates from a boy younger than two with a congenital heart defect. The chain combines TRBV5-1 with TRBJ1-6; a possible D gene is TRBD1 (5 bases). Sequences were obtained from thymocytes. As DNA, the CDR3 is TGCGCCAGCAGCTTGGAGCCAGGGATTAATTCACCCCTCCACTTT. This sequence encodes CASSLEPGINSPLHF.